The present TCR beta chain was sequenced within a study of molecular identifiers for immune sequencing clone quantification. Study at large: In replicates, RNA from roughly 21,000 or 96,000 naive CD8 cells was divided five ways and four parts were sequenced.

Trimming pared 6 bases from V and 7 bases from J, leaving 9 bases between. The CDR3 runs 10 residues. The germline V gene has CDR1 SQVTM and CDR2 ANQGSEA. TCRdb used MiXCR to reprocess the PCR reads, holding one entry per CDR3 protein. Altogether about 510,000 distinct CDR3 sequences are present, around 23% being singletons, with the ten largest covering under 0.8%. Findings and limits, study-wide: Reports indicate spiked Jurkat TCR RNA from one cell could be found among 900,000 to 1,000,000 naive cells.

Of note for this clonotype: The antigen is undetermined.

The receptor's source is a human donor in good health. Some libraries in this study had Jurkat cell RNA spiked in. The rearrangement uses TRBV29-1 and TRBJ1-1, with D tentatively TRBD1 (5 bases). Input material: naive CD8+ T cells from blood, with Jurkat cell RNA spiked in. Subset meaning: FACS-sorted CD8+CD4-CCR7+CD45RA+ naive T cells. This chain's CDR3 is CSVRGVEAFF. The CDR3, as DNA: TGCAGCGTAAGGGGCGTTGAAGCTTTCTTT.